This TCR beta chain was identified in a study of cytomegalovirus exposure and HLA in healthy donors (dated by TCRdb to about 2017). For the study in its entirety: An earlier analysis of 587 of the donors reported approximately 260 Gb of sequence data and 117 million unique TCR beta sequences obtained from about 170 million T cells. To decide whether each TCR beta V gene segment behaved as functional or pseudogenic, an earlier analysis of fewer than 750 of the donors relied on high-throughput TCR beta sequencing. Four to six DR-DQ haplotypes were handled as single units for association and clustering, since linkage in the cohort was strong. Among the roughly 430 genotyped donors, approximately 82% belonged to the genetic ancestry cluster associated with self-reported Caucasian donors. A later genetic analysis took genome-wide SNP genotypes for about 55% of the 666 donors and used that subset as a discovery cohort. The study was designed to test whether signatures of past pathogen exposure could be identified by cataloging public T cell receptors. The later analysis used no new phenotypic data to find candidate immune exposures, relying instead on TCR beta sequences and their occurrence across donors. To study patterns of TCR occurrence, a later analysis re-analyzed previously published TCR beta repertoires from around 700 donors and added high-resolution HLA genotyping. Typing coverage varied by locus: about 620-630 donors for A, B, C, DRB1 and DQB1; roughly 500 for DQA1; over 600 for DPA1; roughly 450 for DPB1. In addition to the first cohort of around 670 subjects, a separate validation cohort of 120 different subjects was used. Among roughly 400 genotyped donors of the cohort, an average of roughly 230,000 unique TCR beta nucleotide sequences was sequenced per donor, of which approximately 19% were non-productive. Donor age, sex, ethnicity and CMV serostatus were compiled alongside the repertoire data. An early release that covered fewer than 800 HLA-typed donors contained around 300 gigabases of sequencing data and 85 million to 100 million unique TCR sequences. Every discovery cohort repertoire had been produced on one sequencing platform. The study used immunosequencing to profile the T cell repertoires of approximately 650 subjects and linked those repertoires to cytomegalovirus serostatus. To predict cytomegalovirus infection status, the study combined high-throughput TCR immunosequencing, statistical association of individual TCRs with disease status, and machine learning. HLA typing covered class I and class II loci at four-digit resolution. Broader findings and caveats from the paper: In both the original and validation cohorts, the classifier was reported to diagnose cytomegalovirus status with high specificity and sensitivity. In the study, around 150 TCR beta chains were listed as associated with cytomegalovirus. When HLA alleles, especially DR and DQ, strongly co-occurred, attributing TCR associations to individual alleles was difficult. At a false discovery rate of 0.05, a later analysis linked some 18,000 TCR beta sequences to specific HLA alleles. Most TCR sequences were seen in very few donors, while some public TCRs were found in many individuals. Immune exposure information for the cohort was limited to CMV serostatus. Roughly uniform sequencing depth across donors was assumed in presence/absence analyses, although this assumption may not hold. Only TCR beta chains were sequenced in this cohort, and the absence of alpha or paired-chain data limited detectable features. An association between a missense DCLRE1C variant and V-gene and J-gene trimming of TCR beta chains was found in a later genetic analysis and replicated in an independent cohort. Linkage disequilibrium might explain the correlated functional status among segregating V segments, but an unknown experimental factor could not be excluded. In vitro tests confirmed that a few of the cytomegalovirus-associated TCR beta chains recognize cytomegalovirus antigens. Because HLA typing was unavailable for some donors at each locus, only the typed subset was used in association tests. In a later analysis, HLA-associated TCR beta chains were found to be more clonally expanded and to have lower generation probabilities than equally common non-associated chains. According to the authors, the approach could potentially be generalized to other disease states and immunological phenotypes. Because counts were too low, 15 to 20 rarely observed V segments, including chromosome 9 orphons, were excluded from the earlier analysis of 500 to 700 of the donors. In an earlier analysis of more than 500 of the donors, most TCR beta V segments appeared in productive rearrangements about 90% or about 30% of the time, broadly matching IMGT annotations. Most CMV-associated TCR beta chains appeared to be HLA-restricted in a later analysis, and the HLA associations seemed to be driven largely by CMV exposure. According to a later analysis, parvovirus B19, influenza, CMV and Epstein-Barr virus appeared linked to several top co-occurrence clusters. Some IMGT-functional V segments, including TRBV6-2 and TRBV6-3, could not be told apart with the 87-base-pair reads, so those segments were excluded. A later analysis found that TCR association rates varied across HLA loci, with DRB1 alleles showing the most associated TCRs and HLA-C alleles the fewest. A further reported finding was that TCR beta sequences accurately predicted the HLA-A and HLA-B alleles for most subjects in the first cohort. Compared with the approximately 600-donor mean, donors in an Asian-associated ancestry cluster had fewer N-insertions in productive TCRs, according to a later genetic analysis. A cluster of highly shared sequence variants was judged likely to be a technical artifact of the sequencing pipeline.

The cohort consisted of fewer than 700 healthy bone marrow donors. At the time of sampling, every cohort member was nominally healthy, though immune exposures that went unrecorded were likely present. The donor tested CMV seronegative and was one of the 352 seronegative cohort members. Each donor provided a peripheral blood sample, and peripheral blood mononuclear cells were used for TCR beta sequencing. The Qiagen DNeasy Blood Extraction Kit was used to extract genomic DNA from the blood cell samples. Libraries were made using the immunoSEQ multiplex PCR assay. A mixture of 60 forward primers for TCR Vbeta segments and 13 reverse primers for TCR Jbeta segments was used in the multiplex PCR. The CDR3 region of rearranged TCR beta genes was amplified from genomic DNA with a multiplex PCR assay. Amplified TCR beta libraries were sequenced as 87-base-pair reads on the Illumina HiSeq System. Regarding the original processing steps: Across the roughly 600 repertoires, a later analysis counted roughly 77 million unique TCR beta chains, approximately 12 million of which were shared by at least two donors. Raw reads were error-corrected and collapsed into unique sequences by a nearest-neighbor algorithm in which closely related sequences were merged to remove PCR and sequencing errors. Alignment of CDR3 sequences to IMGT reference sequences was used to assign V, D and J gene segments. For a sequence to be retained, a match of at least six nucleotides to both a V gene segment and a J gene segment was required. A rearrangement counted as productive if the CDR3 had no stop codons and remained in frame with V and J, and every other rearrangement counted as non-productive. Following IMGT convention, CDR3 was defined as the stretch from the second conserved V-encoded cysteine to the conserved J-encoded phenylalanine. Sequences without an unambiguous match to a single V gene segment were excluded from the earlier analysis of a few hundred of the donors. An earlier analysis of 450 to 650 of the donors called V segments functional above 56.7% productive rearrangements and segregating when the between-donor standard deviation exceeded 5%. A statistical classification framework was built to diagnose cytomegalovirus status from the catalog of TCR beta chain sequences. In a later analysis, TCR nucleotide sequences were compared against IMGT/GENE-DB human TR gene sequences so that V and J genes could be assigned. In a later analysis, CDR3 sequences and most-parsimonious VDJ recombination scenarios were assigned using the TCRdist pipeline. In a later analysis, every TCR beta chain was defined by the combination of its CDR3 amino acid sequence and its V-gene family, and reads without a unique V-gene family were dropped. In a later analysis, approximately 640 highly shared, low-generation-probability nucleotide sequences were removed to address suspected cross-contamination and a sequencing artifact. For each public chain, a later analysis derived a clonal expansion index from normalized ranks of inferred template counts within each repertoire. Generation probabilities in a later analysis came from a VDJ recombination model fitted to out-of-frame rearrangements, and those results were checked against IGoR. Hypergeometric tests were used in a later analysis to score TCR-TCR, TCR-HLA and TCR-CMV co-occurrence, with a repertoire-size bias correction applied to the TCR pairs. False discovery rates were estimated in a later analysis by permuting HLA or CMV assignments 20 times. In a later analysis, co-occurring TCRs were grouped with DBSCAN, and TCRdist sequence similarity was added when clustering was performed within HLA-allele-positive subsets. For co-occurrence clustering, repertoires with fewer than 30,000 or more than 120,000 public chains were excluded, along with four or five repertoires with anomalous nucleotide sharing. TCRdb carries this immuneACCESS record with in-frame sequences only. Its versions omit some clonotypes, under half of them owing to an unresolved V gene in the studies checked, with the rest unexplained. From that table come the V and J calls and clone size; the DNA was used to work out D and trimming. In this sample the table shows approximately 150,000 clones, more than 60% of which occur a single time. The ten top clones hold roughly 5% of the sample.

The V end gives up 5 bases and the J end 2 bases, leaving 6 bases in the junction not matched to a gene. CDR1 and CDR2 (MGHRA, YSYEKL) derive from the germline V gene. Counted from cysteine to phenylalanine, this CDR3 has 16 amino acids. The kept DNA is CDR3 alone, 48 bases in frame from the first base. This clone was counted a single time. It has no known antigen specificity. No per-base quality is available; no much larger clone lies one base away. Sequenced sample: PBMCs. The chain uses TRBV4-1 and TRBJ2-5; 12 of the junction bases match TRBD2. The receptor was isolated from a male donor in good health and CMV-seronegative. The sequence in DNA is TGCGCCAGCAGCGCTCTAGCGGGAGGGAATCAAGAGACCCAGTACTTC. This yields the protein CASSALAGGNQETQYF.